This entry lists 2 T cell receptor beta chains sequenced from one sample in a study of long-term antiretroviral therapy in people with HIV (dated by TCRdb to between 2022 and 2023). The immunoSEQ hsTCRB v3.0 assay was used at survey level resolution for TRB variable region sequencing. The table was pulled from immuneACCESS by TCRdb, which kept in-frame rearrangements only. Such tables lose some clones; where checked, under half of the loss comes from unresolved V genes, and the rest has no known cause. The sample yields 39,000 or so clones; almost 85% were counted once. Approximately 6.1% of the sample rests with the top ten. The sample was unsorted PBMCs, taken 0.6 years after starting antiretroviral therapy. Receptors were obtained from a man aged 18 to 30 with HIV.

This clone was detected only a few times. The chain recombines TRBV4-3 with TRBJ2-7, with TRBD1 identical over 11 bases. CDR3 length equals 16 residues. After removal of 0 bases from V and 3 bases from J, the junction contained 4 bases not matched to a gene. Per the germline V gene, CDR1 is LGHNA and CDR2 is YSLEER. CDR3 DNA sequence: TGCGCCAGCAGCCAAGAATTTGGGACAGGGGGCTACGAGCAGTACTTC. Residues: CASSQEFGTGGYEQYF.

A remark on this clone: One junction end disagrees with the germline gene, perhaps due to a read error. The rearrangement links TRBV7-7 to TRBJ2-3; no clear D gene. CDR1 and CDR2 from the germline V gene are SSHAT and FNYEAQ (reference sequence). The CDR3 is 13 residues long. The CDR3 loop is CASSLGSTDTQYF. The CDR3 DNA is TGTGCTAGCAGCTTAGGCAGCACAGATACGCAGTATTTT.